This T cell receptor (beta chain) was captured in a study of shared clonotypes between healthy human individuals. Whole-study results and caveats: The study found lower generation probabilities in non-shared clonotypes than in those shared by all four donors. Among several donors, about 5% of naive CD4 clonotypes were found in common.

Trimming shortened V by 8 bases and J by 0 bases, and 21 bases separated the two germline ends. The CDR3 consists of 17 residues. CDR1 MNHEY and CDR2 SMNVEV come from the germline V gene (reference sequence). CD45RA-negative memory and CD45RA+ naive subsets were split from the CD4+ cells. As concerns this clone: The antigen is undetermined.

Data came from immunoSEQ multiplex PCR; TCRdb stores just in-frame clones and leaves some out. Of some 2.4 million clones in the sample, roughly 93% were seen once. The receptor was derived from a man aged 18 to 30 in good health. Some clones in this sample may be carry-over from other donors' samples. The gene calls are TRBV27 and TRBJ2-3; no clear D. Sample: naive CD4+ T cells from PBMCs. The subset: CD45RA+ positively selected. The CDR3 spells CASSFIRALPSTDTQYF. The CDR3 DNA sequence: TGTGCCAGCTCCTTCATTAGGGCCCTTCCTAGCACAGATACGCAGTATTTT.